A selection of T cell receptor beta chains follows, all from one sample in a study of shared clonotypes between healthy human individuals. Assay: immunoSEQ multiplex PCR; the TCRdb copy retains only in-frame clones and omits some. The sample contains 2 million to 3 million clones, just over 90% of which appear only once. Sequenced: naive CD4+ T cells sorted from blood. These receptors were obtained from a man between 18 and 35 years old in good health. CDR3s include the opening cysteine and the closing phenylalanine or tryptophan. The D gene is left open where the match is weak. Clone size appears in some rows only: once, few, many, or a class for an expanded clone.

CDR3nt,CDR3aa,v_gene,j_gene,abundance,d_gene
TGCGCCAGCAGCTTAGACGGGAAGTACGAGCAGTACTTC,CASSLDGKYEQYF,TRBV5-1,TRBJ2-7,once,-
TGTGCCAGCAGCCTACTAGCGGGGGGATACAATGAGCAGTTCTTC,CASSLLAGGYNEQFF,TRBV5-4,TRBJ2-1,-,TRBD2
TGTGCCAGCAGCGTAGGGCAGGGAGGTGCCGGGGAGCTGTTTTTT,CASSVGQGGAGELFF,TRBV9,TRBJ2-2,-,-
TGTGCCAGCAGTCCCGGAGGGGCTAGCTCCTACGAGCAGTACTTC,CASSPGGASSYEQYF,TRBV7-2,TRBJ2-7,-,-
TGTGCCAGCAGTTTCCAGACGGTAGTGGGCTCCTACGAGCAGTACTTC,CASSFQTVVGSYEQYF,TRBV6-9,TRBJ2-7,-,-
TGTGCCAGCAGCGTAGGAACTCTGAACACTGAAGCTTTCTTT,CASSVGTLNTEAFF,TRBV9,TRBJ1-1,-,-
TGTGCCAGCTCACCGATACGGCAACTTAGCAATCAGCCCCAGCATTTT,CASSPIRQLSNQPQHF,TRBV18,TRBJ1-5,-,-
TGTGCCAGCAGCTTGGACAGCGCCTTCTCCTACGAGCAGTACTTC,CASSLDSAFSYEQYF,TRBV5-4,TRBJ2-7,-,-
TGCGCCAGCAGCGCACTTAGCGGGAGGAATCGTGGGGCGGTAGAGACCCAGTACTTC,CASSALSGRNRGAVETQYF,TRBV5-1,TRBJ2-5,-,TRBD2
TGTGCCAGCTCCCCAGAAACACGGAACACTGAAGCTTTCTTT,CASSPETRNTEAFF,TRBV18,TRBJ1-1,-,-
TGTGCCAGCAGCAGCCGGGACAGGGCTTACGAGCAGTACTTC,CASSSRDRAYEQYF,TRBV7-6,TRBJ2-7,-,TRBD1
TGTGCCACCCACTTTGCGGGAAGAGGTCCAGATACGCAGTATTTT,CATHFAGRGPDTQYF,TRBV7-9,TRBJ2-3,once,-
TGTGCCAGCAGTCCCGTGGGAGGGGTAGGTAATGAGCAGTTCTTC,CASSPVGGVGNEQFF,TRBV6-4,TRBJ2-1,-,TRBD2
TGCGCCAGCAGCCAAGTGTACAATGAGCAGTTCTTC,CASSQVYNEQFF,TRBV4-1,TRBJ2-1,-,-
TGTGCCAGCAGCTTCTCAGCGGGAGGATCCTACGAGCAGTACTTC,CASSFSAGGSYEQYF,TRBV7-6,TRBJ2-7,-,TRBD2
TGTGCTAGTGGTTTGGGGGAAGAGGGACATGGCTACACCTTC,CASGLGEEGHGYTF,TRBV12-5,TRBJ1-2,-,-
TGCGCCAGCAGCTTGCCGGGACTAGCGAAGAACACCGGGGAGCTGTTTTTT,CASSLPGLAKNTGELFF,TRBV5-1,TRBJ2-2,-,TRBD2
TGCGCCAGCAGCCAAGATGGGACAGGGTCCGAAAAACTGTTTTTT,CASSQDGTGSEKLFF,TRBV4-1,TRBJ1-4,once,TRBD1
TGCAGCGGGAGAGGGGCGGGCGAGCAGTACTTC,CSGRGAGEQYF,TRBV29-1,TRBJ2-7,-,-
TGTGCCAGCAGTGACCGGACGGATAATGAAAAACTGTTTTTT,CASSDRTDNEKLFF,TRBV6-4,TRBJ1-4,-,-
TGTGCCAGCAGTCGGGACAGGATTGTACGAGAGCAGTACTTC,CASSRDRIVREQYF,TRBV27,TRBJ2-7,-,TRBD1
TGTGCCAGCAGTACTACAGGGTCCTTTAACTATGGCTACACCTTC,CASSTTGSFNYGYTF,TRBV6-6,TRBJ1-2,-,-
TGTGCCATCATGACACACGGGGCTAAGGGCACAGATACGCAGTATTTT,CAIMTHGAKGTDTQYF,TRBV10-3,TRBJ2-3,once,-
TGTGCCAGCAGTGAAACGGGGCCCCAGACGCCCCAGCATTTT,CASSETGPQTPQHF,TRBV6-1,TRBJ1-5,-,-
TGCAGCGTTTCCCTGGGACTAGGGCCCAACCAAGAGACCCAGTACTTC,CSVSLGLGPNQETQYF,TRBV29-1,TRBJ2-5,-,TRBD2
TGTGCCAGCAGAAAAGACGGAGAGCGTAACGAGCAGTACTTC,CASRKDGERNEQYF,TRBV11-2,TRBJ2-7,-,-
TGCGCCAGCAGCTTAAAAGTTGCAGGCAATTCACCCCTCCACTTT,CASSLKVAGNSPLHF,TRBV5-1,TRBJ1-6,-,-
TGTGCCAGCAGCTCTTATCTGCGGACAGGGGGACCTGGGGCCAACGTCCTGACTTTC,CASSSYLRTGGPGANVLTF,TRBV5-6,TRBJ2-6,-,TRBD1
TGTGCCAGCAGCTTAGAGGGGTCTGGGGCCAACGTCCTGACTTTC,CASSLEGSGANVLTF,TRBV5-4,TRBJ2-6,-,-
TGTGCCAGCTCACCACCGGCAGCCATGGGAGAGACCCAGTACTTC,CASSPPAAMGETQYF,TRBV18,TRBJ2-5,-,-
TGTGCCAGCACTCCCGCCTCCGGGACTTATTCACCCCTCCACTTT,CASTPASGTYSPLHF,TRBV28,TRBJ1-6,-,-
TGTGCCATCAGTGAGTCGTCCTCTCTGCTCCCGTTGCTGTTC,CAISESSSLLPLLF,TRBV10-3,TRBJ2-7,-,-
TGTGCCAGCACTCTAGCAGGCGAGCAGTACTTC,CASTLAGEQYF,TRBV6-5,TRBJ2-7,-,-
TGTGCCAGCAGCTTAGGACAAAGCTACATCAACACTGAAGCTTTCTTT,CASSLGQSYINTEAFF,TRBV11-2,TRBJ1-1,-,-
TGCGCCAGCAGCTTGACTCCCTTGGCGGGACAGGGGTTCCATGGCTACACCTTC,CASSLTPLAGQGFHGYTF,TRBV5-1,TRBJ1-2,-,TRBD1
TGTGCCTGGGAGGGGAACTACAATGAGCAGTTCTTC,CAWEGNYNEQFF,TRBV30,TRBJ2-1,-,-
TGTGCCAGCAGCGCCGACAGTTTTCCCTACGAGCAGTACTTC,CASSADSFPYEQYF,TRBV5-8,TRBJ2-7,-,-
TGCGCCAGCAGCCAGACAGCAGGCAGCAATCAGCCCCAGCATTTT,CASSQTAGSNQPQHF,TRBV4-3,TRBJ1-5,-,-